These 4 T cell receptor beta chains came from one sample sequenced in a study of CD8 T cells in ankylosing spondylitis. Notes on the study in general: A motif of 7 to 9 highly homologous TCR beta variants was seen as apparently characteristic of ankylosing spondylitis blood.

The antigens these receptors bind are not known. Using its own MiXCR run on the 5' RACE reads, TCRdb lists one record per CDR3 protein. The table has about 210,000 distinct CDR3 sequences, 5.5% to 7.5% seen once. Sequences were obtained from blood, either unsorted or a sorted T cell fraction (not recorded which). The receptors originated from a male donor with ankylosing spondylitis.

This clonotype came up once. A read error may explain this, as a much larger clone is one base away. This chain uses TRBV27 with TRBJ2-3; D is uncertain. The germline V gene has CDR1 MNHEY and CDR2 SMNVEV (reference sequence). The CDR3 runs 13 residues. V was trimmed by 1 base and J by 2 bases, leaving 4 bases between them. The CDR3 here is CASSLLPTDTQYF. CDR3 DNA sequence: TGTGCCAGCAGTTTATTGCCCACAGATACGCAGTATTTT.

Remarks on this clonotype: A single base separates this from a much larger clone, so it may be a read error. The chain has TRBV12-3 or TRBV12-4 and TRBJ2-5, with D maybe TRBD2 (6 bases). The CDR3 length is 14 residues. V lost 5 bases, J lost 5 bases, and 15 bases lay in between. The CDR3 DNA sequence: TGTGCCAGCAGTCCAGGACTAAATTGGGAGACCCAGTACTTC. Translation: CASSPGLNWETQYF.

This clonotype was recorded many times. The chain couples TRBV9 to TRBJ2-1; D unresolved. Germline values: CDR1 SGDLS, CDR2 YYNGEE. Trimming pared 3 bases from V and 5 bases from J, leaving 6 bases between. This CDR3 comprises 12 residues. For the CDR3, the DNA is TGTGCCAGCAGCGGCGCGAACAATGAGCAGTTCTTC. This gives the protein CASSGANNEQFF.

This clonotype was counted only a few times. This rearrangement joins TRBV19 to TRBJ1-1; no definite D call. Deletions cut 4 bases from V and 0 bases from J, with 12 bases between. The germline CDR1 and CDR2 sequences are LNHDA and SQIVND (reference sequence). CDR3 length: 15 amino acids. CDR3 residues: CASSKEELMNTEAFF. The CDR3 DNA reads TGTGCCAGTAGTAAAGAGGAATTGATGAACACTGAAGCTTTCTTT.